The 5 T cell receptor beta chains below come from one sample, sequenced in a study of blood T cell repertoires in COVID-19. Sequencing was performed with immunoSEQ multiplex PCR; in TCRdb, only in-frame clones are kept and a portion is missing. Of about 130,000 clones listed, 88% are singletons. The sequenced material came from peripheral blood. The receptors were sampled from a woman of 80 years or more with acute or convalescent COVID-19.

The V and J genes are TRBV11-2 and TRBJ2-5; 7 bases are a match to TRBD1. V was clipped by 6 bases and J by 3 bases; unmatched bases: 7. CDR1 and CDR2 from the germline V gene are SGHAT and FQNNGV. This CDR3 region has 14 residues. CDR3 coding DNA: TGTGCCAGCAGTATAGGGACAGTAAAAGAGACCCAGTACTTC. Translation gives CASSIGTVKETQYF.

This clone was found once. This chain joins TRBV7-9 and TRBJ2-5; possibly TRBD1 for D (5 bases). The germline V gene has CDR1 SEHNR and CDR2 FQNEAQ (reference sequence). CDR3 size: 14 residues. V lost 2 bases and J 2 bases, leaving 9 bases between the germline ends. In DNA form, the CDR3 reads TGTGCCAGCAGCTTATTACCAGGGCAAGAGACCCAGTACTTC. This gives the protein CASSLLPGQETQYF.

The V gene is TRBV3-1 (or the pseudogene TRBV3-2), the J gene TRBJ2-6; D uncertain. This CDR3 region has 15 residues. Germline-derived CDR1 and CDR2 are LGHDT and YNNKEL (reference sequence). Between the trimmed V and J ends, which lost 4 bases and 0 bases, there was a span of 7 bases. The CDR3 nucleotides are TGTGCCAGCAGCCCGCGGTACTCTGGGGCCAACGTCCTGACTTTC. It specifies CASSPRYSGANVLTF.

The CDR3, as DNA: TGCAGCGGGGGACTAGCGGGAGCCAGGAATTTGAATGAGCAGTTCTTC. Translating it yields CSGGLAGARNLNEQFF. This chain connects TRBV29-1 to TRBJ2-1; 14 bases line up with TRBD2. Germline-derived CDR1 and CDR2 are SQVTM and ANQGSEA. V lost 7 bases to trimming and J lost 7 bases; unmatched junction nucleotides: 12. CDR3 size: 16 residues.

The V and J genes are TRBV6-1 and TRBJ2-5; 9 bases match TRBD1. In germline, CDR1 is MNHNS, CDR2 SASEGT. J was trimmed by 5 bases and V by 2 bases; bases with no gene match: 12. The CDR3 has 17 amino acids. The CDR3 DNA is TGTGCCAGCAGTGAAACCGGACAGGGGCTCCGCAGGGAGACCCAGTACTTC. Its translation: CASSETGQGLRRETQYF.